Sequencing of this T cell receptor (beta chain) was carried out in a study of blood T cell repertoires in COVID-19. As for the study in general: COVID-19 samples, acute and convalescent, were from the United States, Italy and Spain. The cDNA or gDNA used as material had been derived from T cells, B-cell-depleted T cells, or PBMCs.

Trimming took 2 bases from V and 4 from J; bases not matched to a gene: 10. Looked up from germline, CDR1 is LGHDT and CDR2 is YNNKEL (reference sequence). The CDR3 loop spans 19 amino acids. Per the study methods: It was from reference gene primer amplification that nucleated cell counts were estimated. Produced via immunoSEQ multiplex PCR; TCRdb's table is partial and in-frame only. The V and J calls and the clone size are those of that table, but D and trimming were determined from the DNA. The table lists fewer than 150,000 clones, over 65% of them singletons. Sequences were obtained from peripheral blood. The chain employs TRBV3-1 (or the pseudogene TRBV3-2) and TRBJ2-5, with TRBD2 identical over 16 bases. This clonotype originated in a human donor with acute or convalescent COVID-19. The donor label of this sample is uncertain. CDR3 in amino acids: CASSQLAGTSGGAVETQYF. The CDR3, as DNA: TGTGCCAGCAGCCAACTCGCCGGGACTAGCGGGGGGGCCGTAGAGACCCAGTACTTC.